Many counts were recorded for the clone carrying this TCR beta chain. Regions amplified from RNA transcripts were the TCR beta CDR3 regions. HTBI primers were employed in a first-round RT-PCR of the TCR CDR3. TCRdb independently ran MiXCR on the multiplex PCR reads; one entry per CDR3 protein. Among about 400,000 distinct CDR3 sequences listed, 14% to 15% were seen once. Germline V gene lookup returns CDR1 SEHNR and CDR2 FQNEAQ (reference sequence). The CDR3 is 13 residues long. V was pared by 5 bases and J by 6 bases, with 12 bases between. The sample is drawn from a study of T cells in Graves' hyperthyroidism and ophthalmopathy.

This clonotype was obtained from a young woman with Graves' hyperthyroidism. The sequenced sample consisted of blood. The chain is built from TRBV7-9 and TRBJ2-3; weak D call: TRBD1 (5 bases). Here the CDR3 reads CASSGQSGDTQYF. CDR3 DNA: TGTGCCAGCAGCGGCCAGTCAGGGGATACGCAGTATTTT.